These T cell receptor beta chains were read from a single sample in a study of blood T cell repertoires in COVID-19. Clones were sequenced by immunoSEQ multiplex PCR, and TCRdb holds only the in-frame ones, with some missing. The sample has 200,000 to 250,000 clones, approximately 90% seen once. Sequencing was done on a sample of PBMCs or T cells enriched from blood (not recorded which). Receptors were obtained from a woman aged 30 to 39 with acute COVID-19. Both conserved end residues are part of each CDR3. A D gene is named only where the DNA matches it firmly. Expanded clones get a size class; other rows say once, few or many, or leave the size out.

cdr3_aa cdr3_nt d_call j_call v_call clone_size
CASSRGTSGTNEQFF TGTGCCAGCAGCCGCGGGACTAGCGGGACGAATGAGCAGTTCTTC TRBD2 TRBJ2-1 TRBV7-3 .
CASSRDRRMYNSPLHF TGTGCCAGCAGCAGGGACAGGAGAATGTATAATTCACCCCTCCACTTT TRBD1 TRBJ1-6 TRBV27 once
CASSRESGTGVNSPLHF TGTGCCAGCAGCCGAGAGTCCGGGACAGGGGTTAATTCACCCCTCCACTTT TRBD1 TRBJ1-6 TRBV4-2 .
CASTLLDRGDYGYTF TGTGCCAGCACCCTACTAGACCGGGGGGACTATGGCTACACCTTC . TRBJ1-2 TRBV13 .
CASSEARRLSDYNEQFF TGTGCCAGCAGTGAAGCCCGGCGGCTGTCGGACTACAATGAGCAGTTCTTC . TRBJ2-1 TRBV6-1 .
CASSRDGTGGTGELFF TGCGCCAGCAGCCGAGATGGGACAGGGGGGACCGGGGAGCTGTTTTTT TRBD1 TRBJ2-2 TRBV5-1 .
CASSEGRFNEQFF TGTGCCAGCAGTGAAGGCAGGTTCAATGAGCAGTTCTTC . TRBJ2-1 TRBV2 .
CASSPMGANTQYF TGTGCCAGCTCACCAATGGGGGCAAATACGCAGTATTTT . TRBJ2-3 TRBV18 .
CATLKLSGGPGTGELFF TGTGCCACCTTAAAATTATCGGGAGGGCCTGGTACCGGGGAGCTGTTTTTT TRBD2 TRBJ2-2 TRBV10-3 once
CASSHGQGQVTF TGTGCCAGCAGCCATGGACAGGGACAGGTGACCTTC TRBD1 TRBJ1-2 TRBV11-3 .
CASALAPYNEQFF TGTGCCAGCGCCCTAGCACCCTACAATGAGCAGTTCTTC . TRBJ2-1 TRBV6-5 .
CAIRGQGPTEAFF TGTGCCATCAGGGGACAGGGCCCCACTGAAGCTTTCTTT TRBD1 TRBJ1-1 TRBV10-3 few
CASSLGWASGKGELFF TGTGCCAGCAGCTTAGGCTGGGCTAGCGGGAAAGGGGAGCTGTTTTTT TRBD2 TRBJ2-2 TRBV7-2 .
CASSFLTRNLNEQYF TGTGCCAGCAGCTTCCTTACGAGAAACTTAAACGAGCAGTACTTC . TRBJ2-7 TRBV5-4 .
CASSAMTGARNTIYF TGTGCCAGCAGTGCCATGACAGGGGCCCGGAACACCATATATTTT TRBD1 TRBJ1-3 TRBV25-1 .
CSARTGETQYF TGCAGTGCTAGGACTGGGGAGACCCAGTACTTC . TRBJ2-5 TRBV20-1 once
CASSETGRTLGHNSPLHF TGTGCCAGTAGTGAAACCGGGAGAACCCTCGGCCATAATTCACCCCTCCACTTT . TRBJ1-6 TRBV19 .
CASSFKMGEQETQYF TGTGCCAGCAGCTTTAAGATGGGAGAGCAAGAGACCCAGTACTTC . TRBJ2-5 TRBV7-2 .
CASKWDRVQRPQHF TGTGCCAGCAAATGGGACAGGGTCCAGAGGCCCCAGCATTTT TRBD1 TRBJ1-5 TRBV6-5 .
CASSYWGQEGEGYTF TGTGCCAGCAGTTACTGGGGACAGGAGGGAGAAGGCTACACCTTC TRBD1 TRBJ1-2 TRBV6-5 .
CASSQGQPNSPLHF TGTGCCAGCAGTCAAGGACAGCCTAATTCACCCCTCCACTTT . TRBJ1-6 TRBV5-6 once
CASGIRTSGTGTQYF TGTGCCAGCGGCATAAGGACTAGCGGGACCGGAACGCAGTATTTT TRBD2 TRBJ2-3 TRBV27 .
CASSSLGRQQYGYEQYF TGTGCCAGCAGCAGCCTAGGCCGACAGCAGTACGGGTACGAGCAGTACTTC . TRBJ2-7 TRBV28 .
CASSPRDTPDNEQFF TGCGCCAGCAGCCCCCGGGACACTCCGGACAATGAGCAGTTCTTC . TRBJ2-1 TRBV4-1 .
CATSDRDRVNTEAFF TGTGCCACCAGCGATCGGGACAGGGTGAACACTGAAGCTTTCTTT TRBD1 TRBJ1-1 TRBV15 .
CASSLGAGNTEAFF TGCGCCAGCAGCTTGGGGGCAGGGAACACTGAAGCTTTCTTT . TRBJ1-1 TRBV5-1 .
CASSLYGQGSGSYEQYF TGTGCCAGCAGCTTATACGGACAGGGGTCGGGATCCTACGAGCAGTACTTC TRBD1 TRBJ2-7 TRBV7-3 .
CAWRGGPHTDTQYF TGTGCCTGGAGGGGGGGGCCCCACACAGATACGCAGTATTTT . TRBJ2-3 TRBV30 .
CASSIKRGGEKLFF TGTGCCAGTAGTATAAAACGAGGAGGCGAAAAACTGTTTTTT . TRBJ1-4 TRBV19 .
CASSVGAGFSYNEQFF TGTGCCAGCAGCGTAGGGGCGGGATTCTCCTACAATGAGCAGTTCTTC . TRBJ2-1 TRBV9 .
CASSIGDRGWGNEQFF TGTGCCAGCAGCATAGGGGACAGGGGGTGGGGGAATGAGCAGTTCTTC TRBD1 TRBJ2-1 TRBV5-4 .
CASSEASGGAAKNIQYF TGTGCCAGCAGTGAGGCTAGCGGGGGGGCAGCCAAAAACATTCAGTACTTC TRBD2 TRBJ2-4 TRBV2 .
CASGLVVAVGGQGSGNTIYF TGTGCTAGTGGTTTGGTAGTAGCGGTAGGGGGACAGGGTTCTGGAAACACCATATATTTT TRBD1 TRBJ1-3 TRBV12-5 .
CASSQWTSGVQTDTQYF TGCGCCAGCAGCCAATGGACTAGCGGGGTGCAGACAGATACGCAGTATTTT TRBD2 TRBJ2-3 TRBV4-1 .
CASSGGSGELFF TGTGCCAGCTCCGGGGGGTCCGGGGAGCTGTTTTTT TRBD2 TRBJ2-2 TRBV6-4 .
CASSARGGTGGYEQYF TGTGCCAGTAGTGCGAGAGGAGGGACAGGGGGCTACGAGCAGTACTTC TRBD1 TRBJ2-7 TRBV19 .
CASSRIQGTEAFF TGCGCCAGCAGCCGCATACAGGGCACTGAAGCTTTCTTT . TRBJ1-1 TRBV4-1 once
CASSVAAIQRSGETQYF TGTGCCAGCAGTGTGGCAGCTATTCAGCGATCGGGGGAGACCCAGTACTTC . TRBJ2-5 TRBV11-2 .
CASSFLGELFF TGTGCCAGCAGTTTTCTCGGGGAGCTGTTTTTT . TRBJ2-2 TRBV12-3/TRBV12-4 .
CASSVGMGQGVGGDTQYF TGTGCCAGCAGCGTAGGGATGGGACAGGGGGTAGGAGGGGATACGCAGTATTTT TRBD1 TRBJ2-3 TRBV9 .
CATSPNRAADTQYF TGTGCCACCAGTCCGAACAGGGCGGCGGATACGCAGTATTTT . TRBJ2-3 TRBV24-1 .
CASSEWGGASGQYF TGTGCCAGCAGTGAATGGGGGGGCGCGTCCGGGCAGTACTTC . TRBJ2-7 TRBV25-1 .
CSAPGPGTGGKLFF TGCAGCGCCCCAGGACCCGGGACAGGGGGGAAACTGTTTTTT TRBD1 TRBJ1-4 TRBV29-1 few